This T cell receptor (beta chain) was recovered during a study of T cell repertoires in cytomegalovirus infection (dated by TCRdb to about 2019). The study in broad terms: Alongside well-studied HLA-B-restricted epitopes, the peptide stimulations were aimed at recently identified HLA-C-restricted CMV epitopes, whose presentation resists viral immunomodulation. Donor HLA type was relevant to the analysis, as public TCR beta signatures indicated carriage of CMV infection together with the matching HLA type.

The instrument was an Illumina HiSeq 1500. TCRdb cleaned the public reads at Q25 with fastp, built clones with MiXCR and kept in-frame beta chains. Identical CDR3 protein sequences are pooled into one entry, listed with their most common genes and DNA. For this sample the table gives fewer than 350,000 distinct CDR3 sequences, of which about 29% were detected only once. The ten largest clones add up to roughly 20% of the sample. Including the terminal cysteine and phenylalanine, the CDR3 comprises 14 residues. Just CDR3 DNA is preserved here, 42 bases in frame from base 1. Per the germline V gene, SNHLY is the CDR1 and FYNNEI is the CDR2. The V and J ends are trimmed by 5 bases and 9 bases, leaving 14 bases between them. The sample's treatment or condition label, decoded: in vitro stimulation with specific CMV peptide epitopes to enrich CMV-specific T cells. On this clonotype itself: Its antigen is currently not known. No quality values exist for individual bases; no much larger clone is one base distant.

The full study reports these points: Carriers of CMV infection plus the relevant HLA type were discriminated by the cumulative frequency of public TCR beta family members in the study cohort and in an independent roughly 400-donor cohort. The ex vivo response was dominated by HLA-C-restricted CMV-specific TCR beta clonotypes, which also provided the single most frequent clonotype in two of eight donors.

The sequencing used cultured PBMCs, collected from culture after CMV antigen stimulation. The sequence joins TRBV2 to TRBJ1-6; the D gene is perhaps TRBD1, on 6 matching bases. The receptor's source is a human donor in good health (CMV status not recorded). Some clones in this sample may be carry-over from other donors' samples. CDR3 loop: CASSLQGTGSPLHF. The nucleotide sequence reads TGTGCCAGCAGTCTACAGGGAACGGGTTCACCCCTCCACTTT.